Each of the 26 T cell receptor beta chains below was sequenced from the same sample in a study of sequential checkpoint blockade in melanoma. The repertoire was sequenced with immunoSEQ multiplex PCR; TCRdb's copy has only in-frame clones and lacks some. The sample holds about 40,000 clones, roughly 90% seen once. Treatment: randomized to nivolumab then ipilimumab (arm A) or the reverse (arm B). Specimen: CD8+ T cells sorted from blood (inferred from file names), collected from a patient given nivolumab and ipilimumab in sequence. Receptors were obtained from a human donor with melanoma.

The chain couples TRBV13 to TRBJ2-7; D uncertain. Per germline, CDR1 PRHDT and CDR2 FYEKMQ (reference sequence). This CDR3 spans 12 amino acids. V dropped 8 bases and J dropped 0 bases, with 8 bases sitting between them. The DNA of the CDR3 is TGTGCCAGCGGATCAGGCTCCTACGAGCAGTACTTC. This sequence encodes CASGSGSYEQYF.

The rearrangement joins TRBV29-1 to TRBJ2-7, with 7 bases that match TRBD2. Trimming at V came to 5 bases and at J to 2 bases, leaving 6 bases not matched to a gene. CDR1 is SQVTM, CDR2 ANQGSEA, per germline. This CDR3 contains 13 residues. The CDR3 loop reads CSVSGDYTYEQYF. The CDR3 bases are TGCAGCGTTTCGGGGGACTATACCTACGAGCAGTACTTC.

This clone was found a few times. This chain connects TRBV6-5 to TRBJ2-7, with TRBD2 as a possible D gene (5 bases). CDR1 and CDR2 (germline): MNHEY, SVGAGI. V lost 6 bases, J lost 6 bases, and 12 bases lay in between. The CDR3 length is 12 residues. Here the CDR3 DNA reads TGTGCCAGCAGCCGGAGGTACGGCGAGCAGTACGTC. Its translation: CASSRRYGEQYV.

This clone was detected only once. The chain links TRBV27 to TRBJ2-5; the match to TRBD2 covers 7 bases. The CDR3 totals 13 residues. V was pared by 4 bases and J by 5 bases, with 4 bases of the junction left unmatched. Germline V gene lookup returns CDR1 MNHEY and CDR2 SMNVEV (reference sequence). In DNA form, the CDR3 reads TGTGCCAGCAGTTCATCTAGCGGTGAGACCCAGTACTTC. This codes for CASSSSSGETQYF.

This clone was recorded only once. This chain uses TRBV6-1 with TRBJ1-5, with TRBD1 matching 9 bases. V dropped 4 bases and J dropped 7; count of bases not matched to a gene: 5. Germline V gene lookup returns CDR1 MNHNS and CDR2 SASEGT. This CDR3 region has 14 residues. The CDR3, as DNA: TGTGCCAGCAGTGTTGGACAGGGGAGACAGCCCCAGCATTTT. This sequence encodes CASSVGQGRQPQHF.

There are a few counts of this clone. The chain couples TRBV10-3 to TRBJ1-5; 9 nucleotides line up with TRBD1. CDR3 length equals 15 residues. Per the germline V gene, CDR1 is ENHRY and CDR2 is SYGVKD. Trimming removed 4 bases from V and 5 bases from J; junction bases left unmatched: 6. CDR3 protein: CAISALGQGDQPQHF. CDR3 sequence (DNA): TGTGCCATCAGTGCACTGGGACAGGGCGATCAGCCCCAGCATTTT.

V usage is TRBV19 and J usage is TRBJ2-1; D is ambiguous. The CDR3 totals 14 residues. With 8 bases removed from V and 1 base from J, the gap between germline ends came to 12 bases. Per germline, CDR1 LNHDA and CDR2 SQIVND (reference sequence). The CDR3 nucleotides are TGTGCCAGTGCTCAAGTGGCTTCCTACAATGAGCAGTTCTTC. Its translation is CASAQVASYNEQFF.

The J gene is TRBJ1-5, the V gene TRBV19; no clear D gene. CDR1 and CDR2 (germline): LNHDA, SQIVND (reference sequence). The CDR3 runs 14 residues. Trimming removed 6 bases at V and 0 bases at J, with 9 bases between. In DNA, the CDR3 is TGTGCCAGTAGGGCAATGTATAGCAATCAGCCCCAGCATTTT. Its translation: CASRAMYSNQPQHF.

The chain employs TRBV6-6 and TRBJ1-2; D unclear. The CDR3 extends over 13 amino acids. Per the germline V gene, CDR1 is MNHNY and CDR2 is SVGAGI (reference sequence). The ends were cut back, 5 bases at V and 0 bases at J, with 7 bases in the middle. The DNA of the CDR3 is TGTGCCAGCAGTCCCTCTGCTAACTATGGCTACACCTTC. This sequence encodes CASSPSANYGYTF.

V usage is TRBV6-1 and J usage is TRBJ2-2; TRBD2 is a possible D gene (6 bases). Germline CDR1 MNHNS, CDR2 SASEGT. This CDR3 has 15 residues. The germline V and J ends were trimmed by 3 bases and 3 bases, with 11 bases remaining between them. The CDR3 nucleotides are TGTGCCAGCAGTGAGACTAGTTTCTACACCGGGGAGCTGTTTTTT. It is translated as CASSETSFYTGELFF.

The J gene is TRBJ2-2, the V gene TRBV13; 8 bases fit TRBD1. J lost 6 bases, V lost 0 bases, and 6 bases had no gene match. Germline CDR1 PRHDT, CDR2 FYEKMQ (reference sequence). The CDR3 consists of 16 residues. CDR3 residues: CASSLGLQGAAGELFF. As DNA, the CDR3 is TGTGCCAGCAGCTTAGGGTTGCAGGGGGCAGCCGGGGAGCTGTTTTTT.

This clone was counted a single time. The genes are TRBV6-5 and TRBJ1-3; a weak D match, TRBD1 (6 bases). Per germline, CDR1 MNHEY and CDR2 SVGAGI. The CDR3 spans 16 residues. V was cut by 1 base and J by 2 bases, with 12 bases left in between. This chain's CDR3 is CASSYLQGLAGNTIYF. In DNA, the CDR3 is TGTGCCAGCAGTTACTTGCAGGGGTTGGCTGGAAACACCATATATTTT.

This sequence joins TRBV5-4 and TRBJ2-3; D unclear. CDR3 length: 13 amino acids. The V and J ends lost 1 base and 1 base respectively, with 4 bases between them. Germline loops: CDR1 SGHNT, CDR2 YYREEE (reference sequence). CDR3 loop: CASSLTGTDTQYF. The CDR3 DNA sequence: TGTGCCAGCAGCTTGACTGGCACAGATACGCAGTATTTT.

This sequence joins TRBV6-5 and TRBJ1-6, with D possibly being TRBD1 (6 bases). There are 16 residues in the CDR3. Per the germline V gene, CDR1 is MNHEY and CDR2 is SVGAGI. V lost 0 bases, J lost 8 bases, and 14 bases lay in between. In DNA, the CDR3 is TGTGCCAGCAGTTACTCGCGGCAGGGGCTGGATTCACCCCTCCACTTT. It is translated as CASSYSRQGLDSPLHF.

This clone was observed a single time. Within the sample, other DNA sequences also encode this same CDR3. The CDR3 region has the DNA TGCGCCAGCAGCCCCTTAGCGGGAGGGCCAGGGGAGCAGTACTTC. Amino acids: CASSPLAGGPGEQYF. The rearrangement links TRBV4-1 to TRBJ2-7; 11 bases are shared with TRBD2. After removal of 4 bases from V and 7 bases from J, the junction contained 9 bases not matched to a gene. The length of the CDR3 is 15 residues. The V gene's germline CDR1 is MGHRA and CDR2 YSYEKL.

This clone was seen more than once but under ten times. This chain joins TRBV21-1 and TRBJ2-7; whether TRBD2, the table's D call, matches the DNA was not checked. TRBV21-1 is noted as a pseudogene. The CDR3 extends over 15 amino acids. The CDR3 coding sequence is TGTGCCAGCAGCAAAGGTGGTGCGGCCGGGTACGAGCAGTACGTC. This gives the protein CASSKGGAAGYEQYV.

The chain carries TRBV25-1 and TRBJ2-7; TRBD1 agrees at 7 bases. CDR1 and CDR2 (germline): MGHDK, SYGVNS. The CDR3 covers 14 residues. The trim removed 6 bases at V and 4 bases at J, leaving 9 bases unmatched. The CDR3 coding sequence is TGTGCCAGCAGCGCCGGGACAGCGCTTTACGAGCAGTACTTC. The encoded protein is CASSAGTALYEQYF.

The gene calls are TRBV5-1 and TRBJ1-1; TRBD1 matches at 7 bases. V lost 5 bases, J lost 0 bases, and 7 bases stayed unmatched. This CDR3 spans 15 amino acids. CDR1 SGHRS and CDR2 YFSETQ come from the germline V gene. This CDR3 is CASRQGVNLNTEAFF. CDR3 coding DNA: TGCGCCAGCAGGCAGGGGGTAAATCTGAACACTGAAGCTTTCTTT.

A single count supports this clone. In DNA form, the CDR3 reads TGTGCCAGCAGTTGGGCCGTTCATCAGCCCCAGCATTTT. Residues: CASSWAVHQPQHF. This chain uses TRBV27 with TRBJ1-5; D call uncertain. The germline V gene encodes CDR1 MNHEY and CDR2 SMNVEV (reference sequence). The V and J ends lost 4 bases and 5 bases respectively, with 9 bases between them. CDR3 length equals 13 residues.

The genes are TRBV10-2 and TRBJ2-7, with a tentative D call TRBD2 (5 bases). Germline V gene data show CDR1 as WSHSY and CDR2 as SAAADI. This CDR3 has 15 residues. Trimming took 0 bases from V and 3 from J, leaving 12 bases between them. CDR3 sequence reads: CASSESGRPGYEQYV. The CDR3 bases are TGCGCCAGCAGTGAGTCGGGGAGACCGGGCTACGAGCAGTACGTC.

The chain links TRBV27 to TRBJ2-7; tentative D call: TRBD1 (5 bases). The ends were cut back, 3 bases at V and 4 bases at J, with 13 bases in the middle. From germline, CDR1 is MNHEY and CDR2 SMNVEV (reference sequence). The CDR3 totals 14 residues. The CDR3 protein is CASSLVGARYEQYF. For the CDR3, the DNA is TGTGCCAGCAGTTTGGTAGGGGCACGTTACGAGCAGTACTTC.

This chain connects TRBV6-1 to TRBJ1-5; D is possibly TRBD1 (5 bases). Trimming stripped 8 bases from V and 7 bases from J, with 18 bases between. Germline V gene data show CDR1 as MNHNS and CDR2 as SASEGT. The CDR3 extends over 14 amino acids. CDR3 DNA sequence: TGTGCCAGCGGTTTCCGGGGGTCGTTGCAGCCCCAGCATTTT. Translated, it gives CASGFRGSLQPQHF.

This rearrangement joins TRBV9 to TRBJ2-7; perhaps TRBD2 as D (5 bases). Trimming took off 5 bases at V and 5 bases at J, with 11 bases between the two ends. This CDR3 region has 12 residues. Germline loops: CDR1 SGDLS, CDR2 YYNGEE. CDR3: CASSPSGHEQYF. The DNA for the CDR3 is TGTGCCAGCAGTCCCAGCGGACACGAGCAGTACTTC.

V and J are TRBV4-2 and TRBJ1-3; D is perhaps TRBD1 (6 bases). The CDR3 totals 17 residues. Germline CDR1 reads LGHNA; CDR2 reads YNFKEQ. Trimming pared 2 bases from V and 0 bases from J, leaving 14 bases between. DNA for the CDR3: TGTGCCAGCAGCCAATTTTCTAGACAGGACTCTGGAAACACCATATATTTT. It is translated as CASSQFSRQDSGNTIYF.

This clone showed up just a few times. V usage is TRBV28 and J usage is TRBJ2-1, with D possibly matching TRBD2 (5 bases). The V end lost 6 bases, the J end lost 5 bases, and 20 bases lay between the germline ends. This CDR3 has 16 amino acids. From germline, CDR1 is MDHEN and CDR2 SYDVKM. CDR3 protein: CASRSKYVRVNNEQFF. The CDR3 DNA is TGTGCCAGCAGGTCCAAGTATGTGCGGGTAAACAATGAGCAGTTCTTC.

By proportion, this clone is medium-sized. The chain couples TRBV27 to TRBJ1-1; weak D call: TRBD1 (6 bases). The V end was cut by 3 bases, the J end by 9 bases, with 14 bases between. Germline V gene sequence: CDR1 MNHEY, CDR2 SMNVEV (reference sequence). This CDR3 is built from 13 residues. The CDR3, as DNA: TGTGCCAGCAGTTTCGGGGGGGGCTTACAAGCTTTCTTT. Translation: CASSFGGGLQAFF.